This TCR beta chain was captured in a study of blood T cells in healthy people across ages. In the study overall: Roughly one uniquely barcoded beta molecule per two T cells was captured. Regarding the study as a whole: Researchers judged that diversity estimates from one million T cells fell short of true values.

V lost 3 bases and J lost 6; bases outside the gene matches: 2. The CDR3 loop spans 14 amino acids. Germline CDR1 is DFQATT and CDR2 is SNEGSKA (reference sequence). Around 10 milliliters was the volume of peripheral blood drawn from each donor. Total RNA was extracted at no less than 5.5 micrograms per sample. This clonotype occurred many times. Its cognate antigen is unknown. The second PCR ran roughly 6 to 11 cycles with a sample-barcoded 5' primer and J-beta primers. MiXCR was run by TCRdb on the 5' RACE reads, yielding one entry per CDR3 protein. Of around 1,500,000 distinct CDR3 sequences in the sample, under 30% were seen once.

The sequenced material came from blood. This TCR was recovered from a woman aged 25 to 39 in good health. The rearrangement joins TRBV20-1 to TRBJ2-4; TRBD2 aligns across 13 bases. In nucleotides, the CDR3 is TGCAGTGCTAGTGGACTAGCGGGAGCAAACATTCAGTACTTC. Translation gives CSASGLAGANIQYF.